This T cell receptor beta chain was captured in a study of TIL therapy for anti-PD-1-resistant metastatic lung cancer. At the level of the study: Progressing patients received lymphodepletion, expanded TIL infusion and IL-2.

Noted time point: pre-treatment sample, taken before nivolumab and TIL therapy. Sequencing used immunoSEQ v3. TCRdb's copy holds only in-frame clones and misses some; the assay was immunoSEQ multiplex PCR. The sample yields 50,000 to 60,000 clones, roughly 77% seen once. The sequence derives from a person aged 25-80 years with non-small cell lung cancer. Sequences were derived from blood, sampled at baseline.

The CDR3 region has the DNA TGTGCCAGCAGTTTTTGGGGGGCGTCCCTCTCTGGTAAGCATGGCTACACCTTC. Its protein product is CASSFWGASLSGKHGYTF. The chain combines TRBV27 with TRBJ1-2, with D perhaps TRBD1 (6 bases). Looked up from germline, CDR1 is MNHEY and CDR2 is SMNVEV (reference sequence). This CDR3 spans 18 amino acids. V was trimmed by 3 bases and J by 6 bases, leaving 26 bases between them.